Shown below are 23 T cell receptor beta chains from a single sample sequenced in a study of OX40 agonist ivuxolimab in advanced cancers. The data were produced by immunoSEQ multiplex PCR, yet TCRdb's version contains in-frame clones alone and is incomplete. The sample shows over 65,000 clones, roughly 84% of them seen only once. The specimen was CD4+ or CD8+ T cells sorted from blood, collected in a trial of the OX40 agonist ivuxolimab. These TCRs come from an adult with an advanced solid tumor such as melanoma, head and neck, liver or kidney cancer.

The chain joins TRBV4-2 to TRBJ2-3; TRBD2 agrees at 8 bases. CDR1 and CDR2 (germline): LGHNA, YNFKEQ. With V trimmed by 0 bases and J by 5 bases, 7 bases remained unmatched. CDR3 length: 16 amino acids. CDR3 in amino acids: CASSQDREGGRDTQYF. The CDR3 coding sequence is TGTGCCAGCAGCCAAGATCGGGAGGGGGGCAGAGATACGCAGTATTTT.

This chain uses TRBV7-2 with TRBJ2-2; D gene ambiguous. V lost 5 bases and J lost 4, with 17 bases in between. This CDR3 has 16 amino acids. Germline CDR1 is SGHTA and CDR2 is FQGNSA. DNA of the CDR3: TGTGCCAGCAGCCTTAACAGATTTTCCCCCACCGGGGAGCTGTTTTTT. It codes for CASSLNRFSPTGELFF.

V is TRBV4-2 and J is TRBJ2-7; the D call may be TRBD1 or TRBD2 (8 bases each). Per germline, CDR1 LGHNA and CDR2 YNFKEQ. V lost 3 bases and J lost 8, with 23 bases in between. The CDR3 runs to 16 residues. CDR3 sequence reads: CASSHDLTGAGGKQYF. The CDR3 DNA follows: TGTGCCAGCAGCCATGATCTGACAGGGGCGGGAGGTAAGCAGTACTTC.

The chain uses TRBV29-1 and TRBJ2-7; D perhaps matches TRBD1 (5 bases). CDR3 length: 13 amino acids. Germline values: CDR1 SQVTM, CDR2 ANQGSEA. With 4 bases removed from V and 3 bases from J, the gap between germline ends came to 13 bases. The CDR3 spells CSVVTGNRYEQYF. The CDR3 nucleotides read TGCAGCGTTGTAACAGGAAATCGCTACGAGCAGTACTTC.

The V and J genes are TRBV9 and TRBJ2-1, with 10 bases identical to TRBD2. The CDR3 spans 16 residues. V lost 5 bases to trimming and J lost 4 bases; unmatched junction nucleotides: 9. Germline values: CDR1 SGDLS, CDR2 YYNGEE. CDR3 amino acids: CASSPTGTSVYNEQFF. The CDR3 DNA is TGTGCCAGCAGTCCTACCGGGACTAGCGTGTACAATGAGCAGTTCTTC.

The gene calls are TRBV6-1 and TRBJ2-7; TRBD1 agrees at 9 bases. V lost 5 bases, J lost 4 bases, and 3 bases stayed unmatched. CDR1 and CDR2 from the germline V gene are MNHNS and SASEGT. The CDR3 sequence is 13 residues long. In nucleotides, the CDR3 is TGTGCCAGCAGTTCCGGGACAGGGTACGAGCAGTACTTC. Its protein is CASSSGTGYEQYF.

The table lists this clone with a few counts. The chain couples TRBV7-8 to TRBJ2-2; D gene ambiguous. The CDR3 sequence is 12 residues long. The V and J ends lost 4 bases and 3 bases respectively, with 3 bases between them. Germline assignment: CDR1 SGHVS and CDR2 FQNEAQ. In DNA, the CDR3 is TGTGCCAGCAGCTCCGACACCGGGGAGCTGTTTTTT. Residues: CASSSDTGELFF.

V usage is TRBV5-4 and J usage is TRBJ1-2; 11 positions match TRBD1. The J segment lost 2 bases and the V segment lost 0 bases, leaving 0 bases of the junction unmatched. The CDR3 loop spans 15 amino acids. Germline CDR1 SGHNT, CDR2 YYREEE (reference sequence). CDR3 residues: CASSLGTGGNYGYTF. In DNA form, the CDR3 reads TGTGCCAGCAGCTTGGGGACAGGGGGCAACTATGGCTACACCTTC.

This rearrangement joins TRBV2 to TRBJ1-5; 10 nucleotides align to TRBD1. Germline CDR1 is SNHLY and CDR2 is FYNNEI. Losses at the gene ends were 7 bases for V and 3 bases for J; bases not matched to a gene: 6. The CDR3 is 15 residues long. CDR3 nucleotide sequence: TGTGCCAGCACCGTGACAGGGGGCTCCAATCAGCCCCAGCATTTT. Protein sequence: CASTVTGGSNQPQHF. Based on the CDR3 plus reference TRBV2 and TRBJ1-5, the full variable domain is EPEVTQTPSHQVTQMGQEVILRCVPISNHLYFYWYRQILGQKVEFLVSFYNNEISEKSEIFDDQFSVERPDGSNFTLKIRSTKLEDSAMYFCASTVTGGSNQPQHFGDGTRLSIL.

The rearrangement uses TRBV9 and TRBJ1-4; TRBD1 matches 10 bases. CDR1 is SGDLS, CDR2 YYNGEE, per germline. Germline trimming cut 0 bases from V and 10 bases from J; bases unmatched to any gene: 9. The CDR3 covers 16 residues. In DNA, the CDR3 is TGTGCCAGCAGCGTAGCCTCGACAGGGGGCATTGGAAAACTGTTTTTT. Protein product: CASSVASTGGIGKLFF.

This chain joins TRBV6-6 and TRBJ2-7, with 8 bases aligning to TRBD1. Per germline, CDR1 MNHNY and CDR2 SVGAGI (reference sequence). V shed 6 bases and J 1 base; nucleotides not matched to a gene: 8. This CDR3 has 15 residues. The CDR3 DNA reads as TGTGCCAGCAGCCCTCCCGGACAGGGATCCTACGAGCAGTACTTC. It yields the protein CASSPPGQGSYEQYF.

This chain links TRBV7-8 with TRBJ2-1; D unclear. The CDR3 length is 14 residues. CDR1 is SGHVS and CDR2 is FQNEAQ in the germline V gene. Trimming shortened V by 3 bases and J by 1 base, and 7 bases separated the two germline ends. CDR3 in amino acids: CASSFLVSYNEQFF. The CDR3, as DNA: TGTGCCAGCAGCTTCCTAGTATCCTACAATGAGCAGTTCTTC.

The sample holds a few counts of this clone. This chain links TRBV14 with TRBJ1-1; D is perhaps TRBD1 (6 bases). The CDR3 is 15 residues long. Germline loops: CDR1 SGHDN, CDR2 FVKESK. The V end was cut by 2 bases, the J end by 9 bases, with 19 bases between. CDR3 nucleotides: TGTGCCAGCAGCCAATCACCGTCGGGGGGCGGGAAAGCTTTCTTT. Residues: CASSQSPSGGGKAFF.

The V gene is TRBV7-9, the J gene TRBJ1-4; D is uncertain. The germline V gene has CDR1 SEHNR and CDR2 FQNEAQ (reference sequence). CDR3 length: 14 amino acids. The V end was cut by 4 bases, the J end by 13 bases, with 19 bases between. DNA of the CDR3: TGTGCCAGCAGCTCCCGACCGAATAATGAAGGACTGTTTTTT. This sequence encodes CASSSRPNNEGLFF.

The J gene is TRBJ2-2, the V gene TRBV5-4; maybe TRBD1 (5 bases). CDR3 length: 16 residues. The germline CDR1 and CDR2 sequences are SGHNT and YYREEE (reference sequence). Trimming removed 2 bases at V and 0 bases at J, with 11 bases between. DNA of the CDR3: TGTGCCAGCAGCTTCGGCGGACATTCGAACACCGGGGAGCTGTTTTTT. It yields the protein CASSFGGHSNTGELFF.

The rearrangement uses TRBV7-9 and TRBJ2-7; D is unclear. V was clipped by 5 bases and J by 0 bases, with 14 bases between them. This CDR3 region has 15 residues. Germline V gene lookup returns CDR1 SEHNR and CDR2 FQNEAQ (reference sequence). For the CDR3, the DNA is TGTGCCAGCAGCCAGTCCTGGTTTAACTCCTACGAGCAGTACTTC. It yields the protein CASSQSWFNSYEQYF.

The CDR3 is CASSPRTGGASYEQYF. The CDR3 DNA is TGTGCCAGCAGCCCGAGGACAGGGGGCGCTTCCTACGAGCAGTACTTC. J is TRBJ2-7 and V is TRBV5-8; 11 nucleotides match TRBD1. There are 16 residues in the CDR3. The V segment lost 4 bases and the J segment 1 base; nucleotides outside the gene matches: 7. The V gene's germline CDR1 is SGHTS and CDR2 YDEGEE.

The chain couples TRBV9 to TRBJ1-3; TRBD1 aligns across 7 bases. With 3 bases clipped from V and 2 bases from J, the junction kept 5 bases outside the gene matches. The length of the CDR3 is 15 residues. Germline V gene data show CDR1 as SGDLS and CDR2 as YYNGEE. DNA for the CDR3: TGTGCCAGCAGCGCCGGGACAGCCCCTGGAAACACCATATATTTT. Protein product: CASSAGTAPGNTIYF.

Remarks on this clone: One end of the junction does not line up with germline, which may come from a read error. The genes are TRBV5-5 and TRBJ1-4; unclear D gene. Per the germline V gene, CDR1 is SGHKS and CDR2 is YYEKEE (reference sequence). This CDR3 region has 15 residues. The CDR3 is CASSVMTPPYENLFF. The CDR3 DNA follows: TGTGCCAGCAGCGTTATGACACCTCCTTATGAAAATCTGTTTTTT. The full variable domain, in which reference TRBV5-5 and TRBJ1-4 provide the parts outside the CDR3, is DAGVTQSPTHLIKTRGQQVTLRCSPISGHKSVSWYQQVLGQGPQFIFQYYEKEERGRGNFPDRFSARQFPNYSSELNVNALLLGDSALYLCASSVMTPPYENLFFGSGTQLSVL.

This clone was counted a few times. This chain uses TRBV7-3 with TRBJ2-1; 10 nucleotides line up with TRBD1. Losses at the gene ends were 1 base for V and 5 bases for J; bases not matched to a gene: 2. CDR1 and CDR2 (germline): SGHTA, FQGTGA. This CDR3 has 15 residues. The CDR3 loop is CASSLMGQGNNEQFF. Here the CDR3 DNA reads TGTGCCAGCAGCTTAATGGGACAGGGGAACAATGAGCAGTTCTTC.

This chain joins TRBV11-3 and TRBJ2-2; 7 bases line up with TRBD1. Trimming removed 5 bases from V and 7 bases from J; junction bases left unmatched: 1. CDR3 length: 12 amino acids. The germline gives CDR1 SGHNT, CDR2 YENEEA. As DNA, the CDR3 is TGTGCCAGCAGCGGGACAGTCGGGGAGCTGTTTTTT. It specifies CASSGTVGELFF.

This CDR3 reads CASSQDTRGNYGYTF. CDR3 DNA sequence: TGCGCCAGCAGCCAAGATACCCGAGGGAACTATGGCTACACCTTC. V gene TRBV4-3 combines with J gene TRBJ1-2, with unresolved D. This CDR3 is 15 amino acids long. The V end lost 0 bases, the J end lost 2 bases, and 10 bases lay between the germline ends. Per germline, CDR1 LGHNA and CDR2 YSLEER.

The rearrangement uses TRBV11-3 and TRBJ2-2, with TRBD1 matching over 8 bases. Germline V gives CDR1 SGHNT, CDR2 YENEEA. V trimming: 4 bases; J trimming: 1 base; junction bases outside the gene matches: 11. The CDR3 is made up of 18 amino acids. CDR3 loop: CASSSSKQGDRNTGELFF. DNA for the CDR3: TGTGCCAGCAGCTCCTCGAAACAGGGGGATCGGAACACCGGGGAGCTGTTTTTT.